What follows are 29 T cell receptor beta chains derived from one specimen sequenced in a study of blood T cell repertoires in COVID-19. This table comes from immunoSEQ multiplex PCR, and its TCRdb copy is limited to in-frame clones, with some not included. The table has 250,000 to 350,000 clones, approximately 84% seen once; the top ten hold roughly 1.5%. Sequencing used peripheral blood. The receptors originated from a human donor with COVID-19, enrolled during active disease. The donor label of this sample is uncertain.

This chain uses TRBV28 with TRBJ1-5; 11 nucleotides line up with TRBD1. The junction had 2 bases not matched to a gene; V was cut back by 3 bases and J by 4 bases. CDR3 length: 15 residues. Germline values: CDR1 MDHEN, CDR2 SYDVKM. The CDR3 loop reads CASSLDRGLNQPQHF. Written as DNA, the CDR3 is TGTGCCAGCAGTTTGGACAGGGGGCTAAATCAGCCCCAGCATTTT.

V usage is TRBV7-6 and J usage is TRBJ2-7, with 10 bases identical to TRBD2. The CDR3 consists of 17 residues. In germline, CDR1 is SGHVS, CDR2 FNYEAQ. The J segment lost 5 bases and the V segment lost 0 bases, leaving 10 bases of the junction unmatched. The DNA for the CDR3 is TGTGCCAGCAGCTTAGCCAAGAGGAGGCTAGCGGGAGACGAGCAGTACTTC. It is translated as CASSLAKRRLAGDEQYF.

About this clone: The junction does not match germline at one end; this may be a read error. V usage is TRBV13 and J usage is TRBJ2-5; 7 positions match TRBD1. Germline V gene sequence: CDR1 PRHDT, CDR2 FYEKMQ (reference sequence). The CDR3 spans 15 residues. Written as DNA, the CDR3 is TGTGCCAGCAGCATAGGGACAGCGCCCCAAGAGACCCAGTACTTC. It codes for CASSIGTAPQETQYF.

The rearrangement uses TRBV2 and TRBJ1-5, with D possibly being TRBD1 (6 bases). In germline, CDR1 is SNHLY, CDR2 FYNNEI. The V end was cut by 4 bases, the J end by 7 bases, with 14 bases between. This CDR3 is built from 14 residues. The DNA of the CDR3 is TGTGCCAGCAGTGCAACAGGGATTGGGCAGCCCCAGCATTTT. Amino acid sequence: CASSATGIGQPQHF. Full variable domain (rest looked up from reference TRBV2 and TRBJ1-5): EPEVTQTPSHQVTQMGQEVILRCVPISNHLYFYWYRQILGQKVEFLVSFYNNEISEKSEIFDDQFSVERPDGSNFTLKIRSTKLEDSAMYFCASSATGIGQPQHFGDGTRLSIL.

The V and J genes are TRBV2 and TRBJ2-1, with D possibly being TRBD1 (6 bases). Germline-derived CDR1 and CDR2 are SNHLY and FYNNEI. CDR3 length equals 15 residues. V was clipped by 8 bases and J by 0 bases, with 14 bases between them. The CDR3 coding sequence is TGTGCCAGCCGGACAGAACACAACTCCTACAATGAGCAGTTCTTC. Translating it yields CASRTEHNSYNEQFF.

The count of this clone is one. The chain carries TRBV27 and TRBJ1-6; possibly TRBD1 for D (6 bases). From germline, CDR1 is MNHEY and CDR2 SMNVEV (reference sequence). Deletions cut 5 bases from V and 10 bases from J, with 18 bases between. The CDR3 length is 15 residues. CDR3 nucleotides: TGTGCCAGCAGTGCACGAACCAACAGGGCCTCACCCCTCCACTTT. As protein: CASSARTNRASPLHF.

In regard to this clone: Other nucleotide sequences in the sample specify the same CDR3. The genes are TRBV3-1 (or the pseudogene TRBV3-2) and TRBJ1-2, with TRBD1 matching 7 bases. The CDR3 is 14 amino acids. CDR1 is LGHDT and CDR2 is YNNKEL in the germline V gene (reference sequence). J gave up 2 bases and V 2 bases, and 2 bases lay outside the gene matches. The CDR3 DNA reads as TGTGCCAGCAGCCAAACGACAGGGAACTATGGCTACACCTTC. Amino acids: CASSQTTGNYGYTF.

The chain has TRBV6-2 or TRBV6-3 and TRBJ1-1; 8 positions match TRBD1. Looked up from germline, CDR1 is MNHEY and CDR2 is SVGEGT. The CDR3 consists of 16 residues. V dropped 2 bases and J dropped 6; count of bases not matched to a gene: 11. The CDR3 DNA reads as TGTGCCAGCAGTTACGCGTTCCCCAGGGGGCTCGCTGAAGCTTTCTTT. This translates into CASSYAFPRGLAEAFF.

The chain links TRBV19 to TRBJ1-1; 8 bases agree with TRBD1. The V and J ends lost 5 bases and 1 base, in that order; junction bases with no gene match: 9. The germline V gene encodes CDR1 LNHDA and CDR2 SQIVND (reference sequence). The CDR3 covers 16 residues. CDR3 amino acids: CASSLLTGEGNTEAFF. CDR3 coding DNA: TGTGCCAGTAGTCTGTTGACAGGGGAAGGGAACACTGAAGCTTTCTTT.

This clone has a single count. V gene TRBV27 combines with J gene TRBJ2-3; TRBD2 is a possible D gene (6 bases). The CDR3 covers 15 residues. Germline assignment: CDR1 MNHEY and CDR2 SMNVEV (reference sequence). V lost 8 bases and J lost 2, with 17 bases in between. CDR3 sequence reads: CASRPTRGYTDTQYF. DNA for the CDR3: TGTGCCAGCCGACCGACGCGGGGCTACACAGATACGCAGTATTTT.

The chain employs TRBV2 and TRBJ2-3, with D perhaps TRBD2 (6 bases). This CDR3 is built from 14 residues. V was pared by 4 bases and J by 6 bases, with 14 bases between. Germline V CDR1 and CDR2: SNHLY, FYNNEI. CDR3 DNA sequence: TGTGCCAGCAGTGCAGAGGGAGGTAGGGATACGCAGTATTTT. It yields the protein CASSAEGGRDTQYF.

CDR3 coding DNA: TGTGCCAGTAGAGGGAGCGAAGAGACCCAGTACTTC. It encodes CASRGSEETQYF. The chain employs TRBV19 and TRBJ2-5, with a tentative D call TRBD2 (5 bases). Trimming took 6 bases from V and 3 from J, leaving 8 bases between them. Germline V gene data show CDR1 as LNHDA and CDR2 as SQIVND (reference sequence). This CDR3 has 12 amino acids.

The DNA of the CDR3 is TGTGCCAGCAGCTTATTGCAGGGGGCGCACACCATATATTTT. Translated: CASSLLQGAHTIYF. The chain links TRBV11-2 to TRBJ1-3; TRBD1 matches at 8 bases. In germline, CDR1 is SGHAT, CDR2 FQNNGV. The CDR3 loop spans 14 amino acids. V was clipped by 2 bases and J by 8 bases; unmatched bases: 5. Together with reference TRBV11-2 and TRBJ1-3, the CDR3 gives the full variable domain: EAGVAQSPRYKIIEKRQSVAFWCNPISGHATLYWYQQILGQGPKLLIQFQNNGVVDDSQLPKDRFSAERLKGVDSTLKIQPAKLEDSAVYLCASSLLQGAHTIYFGEGSWLTVV.

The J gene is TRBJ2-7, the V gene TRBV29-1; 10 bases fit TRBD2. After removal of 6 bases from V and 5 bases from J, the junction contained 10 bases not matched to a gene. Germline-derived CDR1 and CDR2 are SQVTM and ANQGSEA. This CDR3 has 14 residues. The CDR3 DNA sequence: TGCAGCGTCGATCTAGCGGGAGCGTCCAACGAGCAGTACTTC. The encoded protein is CSVDLAGASNEQYF.

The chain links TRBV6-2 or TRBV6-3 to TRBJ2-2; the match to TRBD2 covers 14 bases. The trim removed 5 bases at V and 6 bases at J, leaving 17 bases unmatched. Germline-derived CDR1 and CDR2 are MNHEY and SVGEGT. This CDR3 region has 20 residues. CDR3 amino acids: CASSNPGLAGVNVFPGELFF. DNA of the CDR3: TGTGCCAGCAGTAACCCGGGACTAGCGGGAGTAAATGTCTTCCCCGGGGAGCTGTTTTTT.

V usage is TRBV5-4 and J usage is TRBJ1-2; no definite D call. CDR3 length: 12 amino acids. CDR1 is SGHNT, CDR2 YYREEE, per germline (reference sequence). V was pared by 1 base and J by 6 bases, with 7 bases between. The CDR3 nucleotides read TGTGCCAGCAGCTTGCCAACAAATGGCTACACCTTC. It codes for CASSLPTNGYTF.

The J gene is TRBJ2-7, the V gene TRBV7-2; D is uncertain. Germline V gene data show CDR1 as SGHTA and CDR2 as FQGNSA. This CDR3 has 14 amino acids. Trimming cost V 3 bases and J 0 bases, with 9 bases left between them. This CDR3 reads CASSFMGHSYEQYF. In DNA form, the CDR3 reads TGTGCCAGCAGCTTTATGGGCCACTCCTACGAGCAGTACTTC.

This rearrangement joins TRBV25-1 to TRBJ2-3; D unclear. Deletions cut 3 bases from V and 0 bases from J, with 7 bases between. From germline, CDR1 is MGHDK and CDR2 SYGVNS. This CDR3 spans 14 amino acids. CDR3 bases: TGTGCCAGCAGTGACAGGATTAGCACAGATACGCAGTATTTT. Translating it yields CASSDRISTDTQYF.

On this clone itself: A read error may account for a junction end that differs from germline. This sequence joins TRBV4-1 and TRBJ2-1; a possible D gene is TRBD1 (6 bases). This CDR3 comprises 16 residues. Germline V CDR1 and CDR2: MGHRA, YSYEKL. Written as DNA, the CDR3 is TGCGCCAGCAGTCAAGATACACAGGGCTCCTACAATGAGCAGTTCTTC. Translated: CASSQDTQGSYNEQFF.

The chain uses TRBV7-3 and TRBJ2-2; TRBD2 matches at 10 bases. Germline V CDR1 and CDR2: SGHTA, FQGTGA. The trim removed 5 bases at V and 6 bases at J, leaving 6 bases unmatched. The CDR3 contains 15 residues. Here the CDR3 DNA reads TGTGCCAGCAGCCTTTCTAGCGGGAGATCCGGGGAGCTGTTTTTT. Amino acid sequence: CASSLSSGRSGELFF.

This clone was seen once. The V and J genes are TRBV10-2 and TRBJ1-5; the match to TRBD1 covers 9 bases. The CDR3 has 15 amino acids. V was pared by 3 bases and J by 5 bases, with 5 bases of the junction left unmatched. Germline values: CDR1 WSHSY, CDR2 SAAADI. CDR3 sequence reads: CASSESGTGHQPQHF. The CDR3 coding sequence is TGCGCCAGCAGTGAATCCGGGACAGGGCATCAGCCCCAGCATTTT.

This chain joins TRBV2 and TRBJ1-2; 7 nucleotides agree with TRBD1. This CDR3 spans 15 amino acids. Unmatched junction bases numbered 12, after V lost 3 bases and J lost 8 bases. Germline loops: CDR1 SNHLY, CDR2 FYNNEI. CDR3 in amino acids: CASSDPHRGNKGYTF. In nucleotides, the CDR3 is TGTGCCAGCAGTGACCCCCACAGGGGTAATAAGGGCTACACCTTC.

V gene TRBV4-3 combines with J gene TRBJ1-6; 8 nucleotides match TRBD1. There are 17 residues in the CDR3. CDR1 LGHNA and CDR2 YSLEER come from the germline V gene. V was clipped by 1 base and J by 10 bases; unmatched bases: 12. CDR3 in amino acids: CASSQGDIQGANSPLHF. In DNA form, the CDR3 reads TGCGCCAGCAGCCAAGGGGACATCCAGGGGGCTAACTCACCCCTCCACTTT.

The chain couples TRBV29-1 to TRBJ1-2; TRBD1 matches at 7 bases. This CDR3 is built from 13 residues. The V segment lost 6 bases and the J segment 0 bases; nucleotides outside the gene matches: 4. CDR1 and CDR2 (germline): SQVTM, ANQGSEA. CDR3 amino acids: CSVGTDSNYGYTF. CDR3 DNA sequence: TGCAGCGTCGGGACAGACTCTAACTATGGCTACACCTTC.

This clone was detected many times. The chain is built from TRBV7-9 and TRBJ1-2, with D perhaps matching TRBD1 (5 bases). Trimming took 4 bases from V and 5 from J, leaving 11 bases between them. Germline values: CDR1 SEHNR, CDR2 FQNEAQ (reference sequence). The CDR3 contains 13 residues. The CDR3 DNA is TGTGCCAGCAGCTCGGACACATCGTATGGCTACACCTTC. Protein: CASSSDTSYGYTF. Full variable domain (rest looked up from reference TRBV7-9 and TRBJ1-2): DTGVSQNPRHKITKRGQNVTFRCDPISEHNRLYWYRQTLGQGPEFLTYFQNEAQLEKSRLLSDRFSAERPKGSFSTLEIQRTEQGDSAMYLCASSSDTSYGYTFGSGTRLTVV.

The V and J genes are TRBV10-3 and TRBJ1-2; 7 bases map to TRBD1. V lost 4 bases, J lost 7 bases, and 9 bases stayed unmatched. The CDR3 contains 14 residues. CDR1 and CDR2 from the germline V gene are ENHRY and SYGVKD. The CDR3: CAISVDDRAGGYTF. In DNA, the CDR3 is TGTGCCATCAGTGTCGACGACAGGGCGGGTGGCTACACCTTC.

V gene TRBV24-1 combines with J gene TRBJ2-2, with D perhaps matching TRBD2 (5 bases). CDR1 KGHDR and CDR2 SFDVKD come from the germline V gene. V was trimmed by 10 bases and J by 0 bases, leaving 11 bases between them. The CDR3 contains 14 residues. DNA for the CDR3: TGTGCCACTGCCGGGGTTGCGAACACCGGGGAGCTGTTTTTT. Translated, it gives CATAGVANTGELFF.

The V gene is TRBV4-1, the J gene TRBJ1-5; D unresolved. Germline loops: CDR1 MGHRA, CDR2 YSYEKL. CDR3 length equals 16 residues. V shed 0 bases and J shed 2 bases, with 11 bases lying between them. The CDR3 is CASSQDRGSRNQPQHF. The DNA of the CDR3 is TGCGCCAGCAGCCAAGATCGGGGTAGTCGCAATCAGCCCCAGCATTTT.

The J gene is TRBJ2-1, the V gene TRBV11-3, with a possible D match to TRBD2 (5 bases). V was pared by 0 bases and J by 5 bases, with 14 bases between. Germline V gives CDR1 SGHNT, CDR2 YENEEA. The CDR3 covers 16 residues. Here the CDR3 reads CASSLDGLARNNEQFF. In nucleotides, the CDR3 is TGTGCCAGCAGCTTAGATGGGCTAGCTCGGAACAATGAGCAGTTCTTC.